The clone carrying this TCR beta chain was recorded once. The entry originates in a study of T cell changes during pregnancy in multiple sclerosis. Clones were read by immunoSEQ multiplex PCR, and TCRdb kept only the in-frame ones, dropping some. Of about 59,000 clones in the sample, about 95% were seen once. CDR1 and CDR2 (germline): SGHVS, FNYEAQ. The CDR3 covers 17 residues. V shed 3 bases, J shed 6 bases, and the junction held 12 bases outside the gene matches. The specimen was CD8+ T cells from peripheral blood mononuclear cells, collected after pregnancy. The chain is built from TRBV7-6 and TRBJ2-2; 8 bases match TRBD2. This TCR was sampled from a female donor with multiple sclerosis, enrolled in a pregnancy study. CDR3 coding DNA: TGTGCCAGCAGCTTGCGACCTAGCGGGTCTCTCCCCGGGGAGCTGTTTTTT. The encoded protein is CASSLRPSGSLPGELFF.